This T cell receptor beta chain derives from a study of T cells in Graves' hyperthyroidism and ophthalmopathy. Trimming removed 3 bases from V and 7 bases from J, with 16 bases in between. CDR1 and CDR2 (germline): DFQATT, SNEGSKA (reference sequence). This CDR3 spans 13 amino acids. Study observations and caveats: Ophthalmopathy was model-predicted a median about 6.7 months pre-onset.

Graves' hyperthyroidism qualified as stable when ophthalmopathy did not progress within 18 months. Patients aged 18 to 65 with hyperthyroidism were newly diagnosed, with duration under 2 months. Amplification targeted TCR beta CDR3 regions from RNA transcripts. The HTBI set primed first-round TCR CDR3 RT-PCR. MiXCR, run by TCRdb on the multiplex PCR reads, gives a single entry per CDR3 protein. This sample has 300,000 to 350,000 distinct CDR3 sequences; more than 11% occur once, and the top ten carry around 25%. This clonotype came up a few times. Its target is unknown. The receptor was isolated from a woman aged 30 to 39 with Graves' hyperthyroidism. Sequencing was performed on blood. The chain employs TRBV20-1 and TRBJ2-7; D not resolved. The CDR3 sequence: CSASEATTREQYF. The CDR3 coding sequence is TGCAGTGCTAGTGAGGCGACGACCCGGGAGCAGTACTTC.